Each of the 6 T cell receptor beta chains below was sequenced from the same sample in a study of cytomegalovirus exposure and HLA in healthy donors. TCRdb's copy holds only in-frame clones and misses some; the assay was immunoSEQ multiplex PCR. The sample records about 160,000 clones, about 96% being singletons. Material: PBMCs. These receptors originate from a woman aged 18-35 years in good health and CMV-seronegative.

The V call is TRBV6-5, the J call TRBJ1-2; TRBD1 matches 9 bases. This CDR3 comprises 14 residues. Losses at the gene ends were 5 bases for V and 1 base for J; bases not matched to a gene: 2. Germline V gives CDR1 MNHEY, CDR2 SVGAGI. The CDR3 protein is CASSDRGFNYGYTF. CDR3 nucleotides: TGTGCCAGCAGTGACAGGGGGTTTAACTATGGCTACACCTTC.

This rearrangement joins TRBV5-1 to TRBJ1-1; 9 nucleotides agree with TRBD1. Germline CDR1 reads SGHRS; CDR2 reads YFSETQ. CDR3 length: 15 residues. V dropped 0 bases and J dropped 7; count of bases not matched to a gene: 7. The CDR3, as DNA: TGCGCCAGCAGCTTGGACCCGGGACAGGGTATTGAAGCTTTCTTT. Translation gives CASSLDPGQGIEAFF.

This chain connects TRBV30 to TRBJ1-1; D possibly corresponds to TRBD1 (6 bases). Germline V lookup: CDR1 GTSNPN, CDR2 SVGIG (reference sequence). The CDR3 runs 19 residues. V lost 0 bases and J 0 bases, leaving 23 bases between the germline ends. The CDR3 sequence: CAWSVVYPDSSPMNTEAFF. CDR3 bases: TGTGCCTGGAGTGTTGTATATCCGGACAGTTCTCCTATGAACACTGAAGCTTTCTTT.

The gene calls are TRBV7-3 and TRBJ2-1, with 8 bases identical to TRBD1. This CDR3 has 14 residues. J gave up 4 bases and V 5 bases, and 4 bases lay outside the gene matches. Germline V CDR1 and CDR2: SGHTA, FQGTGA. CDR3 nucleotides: TGTGCCAGCAGCCGGGGACAGGCTTACAATGAGCAGTTCTTC. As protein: CASSRGQAYNEQFF.

The CDR3 region is CASSQVTGGGSSPLHF. The CDR3 DNA follows: TGCGCCAGCAGCCAAGTTACAGGGGGAGGTAGTTCACCCCTCCACTTT. The V call is TRBV4-1, the J call TRBJ1-6, with 8 bases fitting TRBD1. The CDR3 is made up of 16 amino acids. The germline V gene has CDR1 MGHRA and CDR2 YSYEKL. The V segment lost 1 base and the J segment 9 bases; nucleotides outside the gene matches: 8.

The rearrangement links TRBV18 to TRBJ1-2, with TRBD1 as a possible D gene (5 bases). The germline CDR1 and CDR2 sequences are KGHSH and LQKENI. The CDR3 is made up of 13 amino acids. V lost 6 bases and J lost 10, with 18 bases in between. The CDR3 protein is CASSASSDSPYTF. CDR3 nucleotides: TGTGCCAGCTCGGCTTCCTCTGACAGTCCCTACACCTTC. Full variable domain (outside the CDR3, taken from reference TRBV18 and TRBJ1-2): NAGVMQNPRHLVRRRGQEARLRCSPMKGHSHVYWYRQLPEEGLKFMVYLQKENIIDESGMPKERFSAEFPKEGPSILRIQQVVRGDSAAYFCASSASSDSPYTFGSGTRLTVV.